This T cell receptor beta chain is from a study of cytomegalovirus exposure and HLA in healthy donors. Study results and caveats: Some V segments could not be told apart, so they were left out, TRBV6-2 and TRBV6-3 among them. There were several of the most significant clusters that appeared linked to common viral pathogens in a later analysis.

Germline lookup yields CDR1 MNHNS and CDR2 SASEGT. Trimming removed 3 bases at V and 3 bases at J, with 12 bases between. The CDR3 consists of 15 residues. On this clone itself: Its specificity is not known.

Primers: 60 Vbeta forward and 13 Jbeta reverse. Profiling relied on immunoSEQ multiplex PCR, and the TCRdb table lists in-frame clones only, not all of them. This table holds 170,000 or so clones, roughly four fifths found once. Sequencing was performed on PBMCs. This TCR was sampled from a woman between 45 and 60 years old in good health and CMV-seronegative. The V and J genes are TRBV6-1 and TRBJ1-5; TRBD1 might be the D (5 bases). CDR3 nucleotides: TGTGCCAGCAGTGAGCTCAGGGCCTACAATCAGCCCCAGCATTTT. It translates to CASSELRAYNQPQHF.